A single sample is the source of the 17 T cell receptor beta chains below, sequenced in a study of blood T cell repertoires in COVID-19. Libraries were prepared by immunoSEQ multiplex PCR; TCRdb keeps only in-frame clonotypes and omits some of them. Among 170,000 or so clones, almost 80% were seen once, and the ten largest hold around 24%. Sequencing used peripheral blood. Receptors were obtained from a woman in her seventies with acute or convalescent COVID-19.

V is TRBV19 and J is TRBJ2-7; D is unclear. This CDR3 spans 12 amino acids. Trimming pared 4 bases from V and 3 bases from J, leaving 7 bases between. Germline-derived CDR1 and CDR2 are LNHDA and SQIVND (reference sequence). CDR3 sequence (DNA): TGTGCCAGTAGTAATGGAGACTACGAGCAGTACTTC. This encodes CASSNGDYEQYF.

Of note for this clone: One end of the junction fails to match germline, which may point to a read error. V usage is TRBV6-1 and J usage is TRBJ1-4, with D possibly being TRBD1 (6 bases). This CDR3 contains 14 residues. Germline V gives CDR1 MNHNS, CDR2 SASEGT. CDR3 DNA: TGTGCCAGCAGGGAAGGGACACTGAATGAAAAACTGTTTTTT. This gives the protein CASREGTLNEKLFF.

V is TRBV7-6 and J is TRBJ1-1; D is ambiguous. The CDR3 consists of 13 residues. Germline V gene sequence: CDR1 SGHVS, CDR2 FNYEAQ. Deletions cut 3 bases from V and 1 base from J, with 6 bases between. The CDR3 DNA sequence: TGTGCCAGCAGCTTCGGGGAGAACACTGAAGCTTTCTTT. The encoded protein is CASSFGENTEAFF.

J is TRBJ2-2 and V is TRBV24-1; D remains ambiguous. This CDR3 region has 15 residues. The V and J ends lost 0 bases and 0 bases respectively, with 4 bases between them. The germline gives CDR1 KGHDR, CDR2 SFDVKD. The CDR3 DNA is TGTGCCACCAGTGATTTGGGCACGAACACCGGGGAGCTGTTTTTT. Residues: CATSDLGTNTGELFF.

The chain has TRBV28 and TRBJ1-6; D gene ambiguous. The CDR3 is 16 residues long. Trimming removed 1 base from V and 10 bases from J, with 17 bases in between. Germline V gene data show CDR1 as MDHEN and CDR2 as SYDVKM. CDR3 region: CASSLSGPSLGSPLHF. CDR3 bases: TGTGCCAGCAGTTTATCCGGCCCATCCCTAGGATCACCCCTCCACTTT.

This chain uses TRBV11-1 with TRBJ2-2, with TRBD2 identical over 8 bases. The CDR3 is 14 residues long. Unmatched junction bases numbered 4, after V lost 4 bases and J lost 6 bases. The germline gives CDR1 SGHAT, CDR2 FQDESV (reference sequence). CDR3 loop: CASSSMGLAGELFF. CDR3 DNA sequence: TGTGCCAGCAGCTCGATGGGACTAGCCGGGGAGCTGTTTTTT. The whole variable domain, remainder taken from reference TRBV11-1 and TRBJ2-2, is EAEVAQSPRYKITEKSQAVAFWCDPISGHATLYWYRQILGQGPELLVQFQDESVVDDSQLPKDRFSAERLKGVDSTLKIQPAELGDSAMYLCASSSMGLAGELFFGEGSRLTVL.

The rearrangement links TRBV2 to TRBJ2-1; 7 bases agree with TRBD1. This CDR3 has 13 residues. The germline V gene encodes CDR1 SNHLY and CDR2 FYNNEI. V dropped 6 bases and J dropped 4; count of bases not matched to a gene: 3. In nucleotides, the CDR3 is TGTGCCAGCAGCCTACAGGGGTACAATGAGCAGTTCTTC. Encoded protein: CASSLQGYNEQFF.

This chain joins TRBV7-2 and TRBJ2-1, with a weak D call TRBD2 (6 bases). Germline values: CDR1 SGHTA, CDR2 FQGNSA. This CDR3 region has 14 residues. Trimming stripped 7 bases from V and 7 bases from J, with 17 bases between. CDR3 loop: CASTSGTAGNEQFF. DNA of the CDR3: TGTGCCAGCACCTCCGGGACGGCGGGGAATGAGCAGTTCTTC.

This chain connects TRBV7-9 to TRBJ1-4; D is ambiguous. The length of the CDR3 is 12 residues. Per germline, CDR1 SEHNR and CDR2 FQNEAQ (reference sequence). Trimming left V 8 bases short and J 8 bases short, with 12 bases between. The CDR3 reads CASRLSAEKLFF. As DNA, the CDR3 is TGTGCCAGCCGTCTGAGCGCGGAAAAACTGTTTTTT. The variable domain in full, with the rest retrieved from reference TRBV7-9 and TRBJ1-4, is DTGVSQNPRHKITKRGQNVTFRCDPISEHNRLYWYRQTLGQGPEFLTYFQNEAQLEKSRLLSDRFSAERPKGSFSTLEIQRTEQGDSAMYLCASRLSAEKLFFGSGTQLSVL.

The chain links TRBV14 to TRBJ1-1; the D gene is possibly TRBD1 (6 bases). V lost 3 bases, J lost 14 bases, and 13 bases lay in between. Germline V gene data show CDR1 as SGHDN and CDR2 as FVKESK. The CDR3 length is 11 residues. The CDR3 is CASSHLGARFF. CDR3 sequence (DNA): TGTGCCAGCAGCCACTTGGGGGCGCGATTCTTT.

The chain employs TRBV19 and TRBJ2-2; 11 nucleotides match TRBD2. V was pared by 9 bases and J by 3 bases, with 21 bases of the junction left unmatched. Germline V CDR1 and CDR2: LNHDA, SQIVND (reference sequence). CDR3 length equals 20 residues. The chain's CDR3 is CASISPWTSGPQGYTGELFF. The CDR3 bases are TGTGCCAGCATAAGTCCTTGGACTAGCGGGCCACAAGGTTACACCGGGGAGCTGTTTTTT. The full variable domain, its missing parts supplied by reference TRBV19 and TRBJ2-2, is DGGITQSPKYLFRKEGQNVTLSCEQNLNHDAMYWYRQDPGQGLRLIYYSQIVNDFQKGDIAEGYSVSREKKESFPLTVTSAQKNPTAFYLCASISPWTSGPQGYTGELFFGEGSRLTVL.

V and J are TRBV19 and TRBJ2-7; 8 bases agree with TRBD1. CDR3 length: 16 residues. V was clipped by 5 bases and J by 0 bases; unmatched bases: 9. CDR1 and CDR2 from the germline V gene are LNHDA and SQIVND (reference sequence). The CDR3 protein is CASSEQGARSSYEQYF. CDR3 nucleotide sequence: TGTGCCAGTAGTGAGCAGGGGGCGCGGTCCTCCTACGAGCAGTACTTC.

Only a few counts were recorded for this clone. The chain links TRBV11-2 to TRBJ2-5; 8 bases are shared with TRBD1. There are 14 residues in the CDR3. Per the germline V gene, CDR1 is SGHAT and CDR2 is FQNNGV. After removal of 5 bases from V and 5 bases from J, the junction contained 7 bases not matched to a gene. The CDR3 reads CASSIGTGGETQYF. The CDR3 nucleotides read TGTGCCAGCAGCATCGGGACAGGAGGGGAGACCCAGTACTTC.

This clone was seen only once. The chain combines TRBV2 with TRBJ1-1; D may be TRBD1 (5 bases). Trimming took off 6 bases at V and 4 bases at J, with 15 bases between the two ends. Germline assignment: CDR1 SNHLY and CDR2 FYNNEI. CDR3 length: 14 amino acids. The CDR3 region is CASSVREGSTEAFF. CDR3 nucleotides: TGTGCCAGCAGCGTCAGGGAAGGCAGCACTGAAGCTTTCTTT.

The CDR3 loop is CASSVGTGGPDTQYF. In DNA, the CDR3 is TGTGCCAGCAGCGTTGGGACAGGGGGTCCAGATACGCAGTATTTT. The rearrangement joins TRBV9 to TRBJ2-3; TRBD1 aligns across 11 bases. V shed 2 bases and J 4 bases; nucleotides not matched to a gene: 3. CDR1 SGDLS and CDR2 YYNGEE come from the germline V gene. The CDR3 covers 15 residues.

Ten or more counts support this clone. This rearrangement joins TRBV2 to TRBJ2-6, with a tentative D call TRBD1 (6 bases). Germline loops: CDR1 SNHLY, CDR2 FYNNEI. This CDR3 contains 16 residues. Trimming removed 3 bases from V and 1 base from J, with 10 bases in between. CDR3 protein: CASSDYGQSGANVLTF. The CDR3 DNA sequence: TGTGCCAGCAGTGACTACGGACAGTCTGGGGCCAACGTCCTGACTTTC. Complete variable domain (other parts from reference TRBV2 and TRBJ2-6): EPEVTQTPSHQVTQMGQEVILRCVPISNHLYFYWYRQILGQKVEFLVSFYNNEISEKSEIFDDQFSVERPDGSNFTLKIRSTKLEDSAMYFCASSDYGQSGANVLTFGAGSRLTVL.

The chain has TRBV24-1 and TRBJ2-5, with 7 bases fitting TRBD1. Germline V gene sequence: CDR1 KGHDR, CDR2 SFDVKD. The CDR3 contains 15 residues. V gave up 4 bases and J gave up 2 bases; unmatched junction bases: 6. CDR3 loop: CATSEQGVGQETQYF. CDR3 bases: TGTGCCACCAGTGAGCAGGGGGTGGGACAAGAGACCCAGTACTTC.